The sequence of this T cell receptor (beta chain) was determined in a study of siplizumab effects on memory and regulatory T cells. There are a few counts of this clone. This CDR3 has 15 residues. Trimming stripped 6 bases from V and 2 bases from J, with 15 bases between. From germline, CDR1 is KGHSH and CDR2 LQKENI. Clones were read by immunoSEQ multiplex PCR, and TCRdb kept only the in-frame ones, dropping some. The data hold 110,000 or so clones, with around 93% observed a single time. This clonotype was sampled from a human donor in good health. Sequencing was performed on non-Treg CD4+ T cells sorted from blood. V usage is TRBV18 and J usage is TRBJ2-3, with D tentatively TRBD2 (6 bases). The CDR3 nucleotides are TGTGCCAGCTCTCTTGATAGCGGTAACACAGATACGCAGTATTTT. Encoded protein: CASSLDSGNTDTQYF. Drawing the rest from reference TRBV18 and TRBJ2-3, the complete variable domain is NAGVMQNPRHLVRRRGQEARLRCSPMKGHSHVYWYRQLPEEGLKFMVYLQKENIIDESGMPKERFSAEFPKEGPSILRIQQVVRGDSAAYFCASSLDSGNTDTQYFGPGTRLTVL.